The 23 T cell receptor beta chains below all came from one sample that was sequenced in a study of cytomegalovirus exposure and HLA in healthy donors. The PCR was carried out with 60 Vbeta primers and 13 Jbeta primers. The table came from immunoSEQ multiplex PCR; TCRdb's copy has only in-frame clones and leaves some out. This table holds some 150,000 clones, about 80% found once. The specimen sequenced was PBMCs. The receptors were sampled from a woman aged 50 to 60 in good health and CMV-seronegative.

The V gene is TRBV6-1, the J gene TRBJ2-7, with D possibly matching TRBD1 (6 bases). V was trimmed by 3 bases and J by 7 bases, leaving 13 bases between them. The CDR3 runs 13 residues. The germline CDR1 and CDR2 sequences are MNHNS and SASEGT. The CDR3 reads CASSDYQGSEQYF. In nucleotides, the CDR3 is TGTGCCAGCAGTGATTACCAGGGGAGTGAGCAGTACTTC.

The CDR3: CASSPTGGLGTEAFF. CDR3 nucleotide sequence: TGTGCCAGCAGCCCGACAGGGGGCTTGGGCACTGAAGCTTTCTTT. The gene calls are TRBV5-4 and TRBJ1-1; 10 bases match TRBD1. J gave up 4 bases and V 4 bases, and 7 bases lay outside the gene matches. Germline V gene sequence: CDR1 SGHNT, CDR2 YYREEE (reference sequence). The CDR3 extends over 15 amino acids.

This chain connects TRBV28 to TRBJ1-2, with TRBD1 identical over 8 bases. V shed 5 bases, J shed 4 bases, and the junction held 15 bases outside the gene matches. This CDR3 is built from 17 residues. The germline V gene encodes CDR1 MDHEN and CDR2 SYDVKM. CDR3 in DNA: TGTGCCAGCAGTCTCCGGCAGGGGGCCGGTGGAAGCTATGGCTACACCTTC. This codes for CASSLRQGAGGSYGYTF.

This clone was observed once. The V gene is TRBV2, the J gene TRBJ2-5; TRBD1 aligns across 10 bases. The J call may be in error: the DNA end matches TRBJ2-7 better. The germline CDR1 and CDR2 sequences are SNHLY and FYNNEI. CDR3 size: 15 residues. The DNA for the CDR3 is TGTGCCAGCAGTGATTCTGGGACAGGGGATAGCGAGCAGTACTTC. This sequence encodes CASSDSGTGDSEQYF.

The chain combines TRBV9 with TRBJ2-3; 12 bases agree with TRBD2. In germline, CDR1 is SGDLS, CDR2 YYNGEE. V shed 0 bases and J 6 bases; nucleotides not matched to a gene: 5. The CDR3 is 16 amino acids. The DNA of the CDR3 is TGTGCCAGCAGCGTAGAGACTAGCGGGAGTCGGGATACGCAGTATTTT. Residues: CASSVETSGSRDTQYF. Full variable domain (missing parts from reference TRBV9 and TRBJ2-3): DSGVTQTPKHLITATGQRVTLRCSPRSGDLSVYWYQQSLDQGLQFLIQYYNGEERAKGNILERFSAQQFPDLHSELNLSSLELGDSALYFCASSVETSGSRDTQYFGPGTRLTVL.

The V gene is TRBV10-2, the J gene TRBJ2-1; 10 positions match TRBD1. The germline gives CDR1 WSHSY, CDR2 SAAADI. V shed 4 bases, J shed 7 bases, and the junction held 4 bases outside the gene matches. The CDR3 contains 14 residues. The CDR3 spells CASSGQGAKNEQFF. The CDR3, as DNA: TGCGCCAGCAGTGGACAGGGGGCAAAAAATGAGCAGTTCTTC.

Points on this clone: Sequence at one end of the junction differs from germline and may be a read error. This sequence joins TRBV7-2 and TRBJ1-5, with 7 positions matching TRBD1. This CDR3 is 16 amino acids long. Germline assignment: CDR1 SGHTA and CDR2 FQGNSA. Here the CDR3 DNA reads TGTGCCAGCAGTCATGAGCCCCCTACCCTCCCAGGGGGAAGGGATTTT. Translating it yields CASSHEPPTLPGGRDF.

The chain joins TRBV18 to TRBJ1-6, with TRBD1 matching over 8 bases. The V segment lost 8 bases and the J segment 5 bases; nucleotides outside the gene matches: 5. The V gene's germline CDR1 is KGHSH and CDR2 LQKENI. The CDR3 runs 14 residues. This chain's CDR3 is CASLDRGDNSPLHF. The DNA for the CDR3 is TGTGCCAGCCTTGACAGGGGCGATAATTCACCCCTCCACTTT.

This clone was observed a few times. The CDR3 DNA sequence: TGTGCCAGCTCACCACCGGGGATAGCGGAAGAGCAGTTCTTC. It is translated as CASSPPGIAEEQFF. The chain carries TRBV18 and TRBJ2-1; tentative D call: TRBD2 (6 bases). The germline gives CDR1 KGHSH, CDR2 LQKENI. Trimming left V 0 bases short and J 10 bases short, with 13 bases between. This CDR3 is 14 amino acids long.

This clone showed up just a few times. The chain recombines TRBV4-3 with TRBJ1-5; the match to TRBD1 covers 7 bases. The CDR3 length is 15 residues. Germline CDR1 LGHNA, CDR2 YSLEER. Trimming took 3 bases from V and 4 from J; bases not matched to a gene: 6. CDR3 amino acids: CASSQNRGPNQPQHF. Here the CDR3 DNA reads TGCGCCAGCAGCCAGAACAGGGGCCCAAATCAGCCCCAGCATTTT.

V gene TRBV19 combines with J gene TRBJ2-1; a weak D match, TRBD2 (6 bases). Germline V CDR1 and CDR2: LNHDA, SQIVND (reference sequence). CDR3 length: 15 amino acids. The V and J ends lost 7 bases and 8 bases respectively, with 21 bases between them. CDR3 in amino acids: CASNTGVGAVDEQFF. In nucleotides, the CDR3 is TGTGCCAGTAACACGGGGGTTGGGGCGGTGGATGAGCAGTTCTTC.

A few counts support this clone. The V call is TRBV7-3, the J call TRBJ2-6; TRBD2 matches 10 bases. Losses at the gene ends were 5 bases for V and 0 bases for J; bases not matched to a gene: 7. The V gene's germline CDR1 is SGHTA and CDR2 FQGTGA. The CDR3 is made up of 18 amino acids. This CDR3 is CASSTTSGTSSGANVLTF. CDR3 sequence (DNA): TGTGCCAGCAGCACCACTAGCGGGACCTCCTCTGGGGCCAACGTCCTGACTTTC.

The CDR3 bases are TGTGCCACCAGCAGACCTACATCTAGCTCAAGCATTCAGTACTTC. Amino acids: CATSRPTSSSSIQYF. The V gene is TRBV15, the J gene TRBJ2-4; tentatively, D is TRBD2 (5 bases). This CDR3 is 15 amino acids long. The V gene's germline CDR1 is LNHNV and CDR2 YYDKDF (reference sequence). The ends were cut back, 2 bases at V and 9 bases at J, with 17 bases in the middle.

This chain connects TRBV28 to TRBJ2-2; no definite D call. The CDR3 consists of 16 residues. V lost 1 base to trimming and J lost 0 bases, with 9 bases between them. CDR1 is MDHEN and CDR2 is SYDVKM in the germline V gene. The CDR3, as DNA: TGTGCCAGCAGTTTATACTCAGGTTCGAACACCGGGGAGCTGTTTTTT. Its protein product is CASSLYSGSNTGELFF. The complete variable domain, with remaining parts taken from reference TRBV28 and TRBJ2-2, reads DVKVTQSSRYLVKRTGEKVFLECVQDMDHENMFWYRQDPGLGLRLIYFSYDVKMKEKGDIPEGYSVSREKKERFSLILESASTNQTSMYLCASSLYSGSNTGELFFGEGSRLTVL.

As for this clone: Its ends do not fully match the called genes, so a read error is possible. This chain connects TRBV7-2 to TRBJ2-1, with 11 bases lining up with TRBD2. This CDR3 is built from 11 residues. Germline CDR1 and CDR2: SGHTA and FQGNSA. CDR3: CASSLAGGQFF. The CDR3 nucleotides are TGTGCCAGCAGCCTAGCGGGGGGGCAGTTCTTC.

The CDR3 bases are TGTGCCAGCAGTTACGATGGACAGTCCAATTCACCCCTCCACTTT. Residues: CASSYDGQSNSPLHF. The V gene is TRBV6-6, the J gene TRBJ1-6; TRBD1 might be the D (6 bases). Per germline, CDR1 MNHNY and CDR2 SVGAGI (reference sequence). V gave up 2 bases and J gave up 7 bases, with 12 bases separating them. The CDR3 has 15 amino acids.

The rearrangement links TRBV11-2 to TRBJ2-5, with 8 bases that match TRBD2. The CDR3 spans 16 residues. J gave up 5 bases and V 3 bases, and 11 bases lay outside the gene matches. Germline CDR1 SGHAT, CDR2 FQNNGV. Written as DNA, the CDR3 is TGTGCCAGCAGCTTTGGGTTAGCGGGGTGGCAGGAGACCCAGTACTTC. Translating it yields CASSFGLAGWQETQYF.

This clone was seen only a few times. The V call is TRBV6-1, the J call TRBJ1-3, with 8 bases aligning to TRBD1. In germline, CDR1 is MNHNS, CDR2 SASEGT. The CDR3 covers 14 residues. The V segment lost 6 bases and the J segment 4 bases; nucleotides outside the gene matches: 5. CDR3 protein: CASRDRVGGNTIYF. The CDR3, as DNA: TGTGCCAGCAGGGACAGGGTGGGAGGAAACACCATATATTTT.

V gene TRBV2 combines with J gene TRBJ2-5, with a possible D match to TRBD2 (5 bases). Between the trimmed V and J ends, which lost 2 bases and 7 bases, there was a span of 14 bases. This CDR3 region has 14 residues. CDR1 SNHLY and CDR2 FYNNEI come from the germline V gene. The CDR3 coding sequence is TGTGCCAGCAGTGAAAGGCTAGCAGTGAGGACCCAGTACTTC. Amino acid sequence: CASSERLAVRTQYF.

The V call is TRBV4-1, the J call TRBJ2-5; 12 positions match TRBD2. Germline V CDR1 and CDR2: MGHRA, YSYEKL. The CDR3 loop spans 17 amino acids. The V segment lost 0 bases and the J segment 4 bases; nucleotides outside the gene matches: 6. CDR3 coding DNA: TGCGCCAGCAGCCAAGATCCTAGCGGGGGGGTCCGAGAGACCCAGTACTTC. The encoded protein is CASSQDPSGGVRETQYF.

This chain links TRBV29-1 with TRBJ1-4, with D possibly TRBD1 on 6 matching bases. The germline V gene encodes CDR1 SQVTM and CDR2 ANQGSEA. This CDR3 contains 16 residues. V dropped 0 bases and J dropped 4 bases, with 15 bases sitting between them. Here the CDR3 reads CSVEDPRGGRNEKLFF. Written as DNA, the CDR3 is TGCAGCGTTGAAGACCCGAGGGGGGGCCGTAATGAAAAACTGTTTTTT. The whole variable domain, filled in from reference TRBV29-1 and TRBJ1-4, reads SAVISQKPSRDICQRGTSLTIQCQVDSQVTMMFWYRQQPGQSLTLIATANQGSEATYESGFVIDKFPISRPNLTFSTLTVSNMSPEDSSIYLCSVEDPRGGRNEKLFFGSGTQLSVL.

This clone was observed a few times. This rearrangement joins TRBV15 to TRBJ2-2; D gene ambiguous. The CDR3 totals 15 residues. Per the germline V gene, CDR1 is LNHNV and CDR2 is YYDKDF (reference sequence). Trimming removed 1 base at V and 6 bases at J, with 12 bases between. The CDR3 reads CATSRVLSGAGELFF. CDR3 DNA: TGTGCCACCAGCAGAGTACTAAGTGGCGCCGGGGAGCTGTTTTTT.

J is TRBJ1-2 and V is TRBV11-2; TRBD1 might be the D (5 bases). CDR3 length: 16 residues. Germline CDR1 is SGHAT and CDR2 is FQNNGV. Trimming cost V 4 bases and J 8 bases, with 23 bases left between them. CDR3 coding DNA: TGTGCCAGCAGCTCATCCCCTGGGGGACTCCCTATGGGCTACACCTTC. This translates into CASSSSPGGLPMGYTF. The entire variable domain, with the rest obtained from reference TRBV11-2 and TRBJ1-2, is as follows: EAGVAQSPRYKIIEKRQSVAFWCNPISGHATLYWYQQILGQGPKLLIQFQNNGVVDDSQLPKDRFSAERLKGVDSTLKIQPAKLEDSAVYLCASSSSPGGLPMGYTFGSGTRLTVV.